This is a list of T cell receptor beta chains from one sample in a study of post-analysis software for immune sequencing data. TCRdb re-called the PCR reads with MiXCR, one entry per CDR3 protein. The repertoire includes fewer than 600,000 distinct CDR3 sequences, around 40% of them detected once, and about an eighth sits in the top ten. Sequencing was done on a sample of blood. Receptors originate from a girl aged 10 to 17 with multiple sclerosis. Each CDR3 is given with its conserved first and last residue. D genes are given only for firm matches. Expanded clones get a size class; other rows say once, few or many, or leave the size out.

size,D,V,J,CDR3,DNA
-,-,TRBV7-9,TRBJ2-7,CASSAFGRGAYEQYF,TGTGCCAGCAGCGCCTTTGGCCGCGGGGCCTACGAGCAGTACTTC
-,-,TRBV12-3/TRBV12-4,TRBJ2-3,CASSLVIGGEDTQYF,TGTGCCAGCAGTTTGGTTATAGGTGGTGAAGATACGCAGTATTTT
few,-,TRBV20-1,TRBJ1-1,CSASPATANTEAFF,TGCAGTGCCTCGCCGGCGACAGCGAACACTGAAGCTTTCTTT
-,-,TRBV27,TRBJ2-7,CASRPSTSYEQYF,TGTGCCAGCAGACCCTCCACTTCCTACGAGCAGTACTTC
-,-,TRBV20-1,TRBJ2-1,CSVPPAGPYYEQFF,TGCAGTGTTCCCCCTGCGGGTCCTTACTATGAGCAGTTCTTC
few,TRBD1,TRBV10-3,TRBJ2-5,CAIRGTGTVGETQYF,TGTGCCATCAGGGGGACAGGGACCGTCGGGGAGACCCAGTACTTC
-,TRBD2,TRBV19,TRBJ2-7,CASSVAGGGSYEQYF,TGTGCCAGTTCCGTAGCGGGAGGGGGTTCGTACGAGCAGTACTTC
-,-,TRBV7-9,TRBJ2-5,CASKIEGEETQYF,TGTGCCAGCAAGATTGAGGGAGAAGAGACCCAGTACTTC
-,-,TRBV7-2,TRBJ2-3,CASSLGPDGDTQYF,TGTGCCAGCAGCCTGGGACCCGACGGGGATACGCAGTATTTT
-,-,TRBV5-1,TRBJ2-7,CASSRGPGYEQYF,TGCGCCAGCAGCCGGGGACCGGGCTACGAGCAGTACTTC
few,-,TRBV27,TRBJ2-1,CASSFTGNEQFF,TGTGCCAGCAGTTTCACGGGCAATGAGCAGTTCTTC
-,-,TRBV3-1,TRBJ1-5,CASSLFNRDLGNQPQHF,TGTGCCAGCAGCCTCTTTAACCGGGACTTGGGCAATCAGCCCCAGCATTTT
once,-,TRBV10-3,TRBJ2-7,CAIRNGTTHRYEQYF,TGTGCCATCAGAAACGGGACAACCCACCGCTACGAGCAGTACTTC
few,TRBD1,TRBV29-1,TRBJ2-1,CSVGEGASYNEQFF,TGCAGCGTTGGAGAGGGGGCATCCTACAATGAGCAGTTCTTC
few,-,TRBV6-2/TRBV6-3,TRBJ2-2,CASSRPSGELFF,TGTGCCAGCAGTCGACCGTCCGGGGAGCTGTTTTTT
-,-,TRBV28,TRBJ2-1,CASSLVSEQFF,TGTGCCAGCAGTTTAGTGAGTGAGCAGTTCTTC
-,-,TRBV6-5,TRBJ2-2,CASSYSPGSTGELFF,TGTGCCAGCAGTTACTCGCCCGGGAGCACCGGGGAGCTGTTTTTT
-,-,TRBV3-1,TRBJ2-1,CASSPRTGREQFF,TGTGCCAGCAGCCCACGGACGGGTCGGGAGCAGTTCTTC
-,-,TRBV6-6,TRBJ1-2,CASTAVSGNYGYTF,TGTGCCAGCACCGCCGTAAGCGGCAACTATGGCTACACCTTC
-,-,TRBV28,TRBJ2-6,CASSSGALSGANVLTF,TGTGCCAGCAGTTCGGGGGCCCTCTCTGGGGCCAACGTCCTGACTTTC
-,TRBD2,TRBV7-9,TRBJ2-7,CASSVPGLAFQYF,TGTGCCAGCAGCGTACCGGGACTAGCATTCCAGTACTTC
-,-,TRBV7-2,TRBJ2-3,CASSRVVGGTDTQYF,TGTGCCAGCAGCCGGGTTGTCGGAGGCACAGATACGCAGTATTTT
-,-,TRBV9,TRBJ2-6,CASSRSRQMTNSGANVLTF,TGTGCCAGCAGCCGTTCTAGACAGATGACTAACTCTGGGGCCAACGTCCTGACTTTC
-,TRBD2,TRBV4-3,TRBJ2-5,CASSQEFASGGETQYF,TGCGCCAGCAGCCAAGAATTCGCTAGCGGGGGAGAGACCCAGTACTTC
-,-,TRBV7-9,TRBJ2-6,CASGPVGSTKGGANVLTF,TGTGCCAGCGGCCCGGTCGGATCCACCAAGGGGGGGGCCAACGTCCTGACTTTC
-,-,TRBV5-1,TRBJ1-1,CASSLPGPLGDTEAFF,TGCGCCAGCAGCTTGCCGGGACCTCTGGGGGACACTGAAGCTTTCTTT
few,-,TRBV29-1,TRBJ2-7,CSVTSTSPRRFEQYF,TGCAGCGTGACCTCAACGTCCCCGCGCCGATTCGAGCAGTACTTC
-,TRBD2,TRBV6-2/TRBV6-3,TRBJ2-1,CASSYSPQLAGDTNEQFF,TGTGCCAGCAGTTATTCTCCCCAACTAGCGGGAGATACCAATGAGCAGTTCTTC
few,-,TRBV20-1,TRBJ2-4,CSAHGRGWNIQYF,TGCAGTGCCCACGGCCGGGGGTGGAACATTCAGTACTTC
-,TRBD1,TRBV7-9,TRBJ1-2,CASRIGQDGSEGYTF,TGTGCCAGCAGAATCGGACAGGATGGGTCTGAGGGCTACACCTTC
-,TRBD2,TRBV28,TRBJ2-1,CASSTQTAGTTKPGNEQFF,TGTGCCAGCAGCACCCAGACAGCCGGGACTACAAAACCCGGAAATGAGCAGTTCTTC
few,-,TRBV5-6,TRBJ2-4,CASSPGTLKNIQYF,TGTGCCAGCAGTCCCGGGACGCTAAAAAACATTCAGTACTTC
few,TRBD2,TRBV20-1,TRBJ2-3,CSARAGLAGGGSTDTQYF,TGCAGTGCTAGAGCGGGACTAGCGGGCGGGGGTAGCACAGATACGCAGTATTTT
-,-,TRBV21-1,TRBJ2-3,CASSKKISDTQYF,TGTGCCAGCAGCAAAAAGATCTCAGATACGCAGTATTTT
-,-,TRBV10-2,TRBJ2-7,CASSTSQGWLRSYEQYF,TGCGCCAGCAGCACATCCCAGGGGTGGCTGAGATCCTACGAGCAGTACTTC
once,TRBD1,TRBV7-9,TRBJ1-1,CASSLGDRKNTEAFF,TGTGCCAGCAGCTTAGGGGACAGAAAGAACACTGAAGCTTTCTTT
few,TRBD2,TRBV24-1,TRBJ2-1,CATSDLKPGLAGDYNEQFF,TGTGCCACCAGTGATTTGAAACCCGGACTAGCGGGGGATTACAATGAGCAGTTCTTC
-,-,TRBV20-1,TRBJ2-5,CSAISYAIYKQYF,TGCAGTGCTATTAGTTACGCGATCTACAAGCAGTACTTC
few,TRBD1,TRBV20-1,TRBJ2-7,CSASQGAPYEQYF,TGCAGTGCATCGCAGGGGGCTCCCTACGAGCAGTACTTC
few,-,TRBV15,TRBJ1-5,CATSRRRGNQPQHF,TGTGCCACCAGCAGACGCCGGGGGAATCAGCCCCAGCATTTT
few,-,TRBV11-1,TRBJ2-6,CASSTPTTGNLFSGANVLTF,TGTGCCAGCAGTACACCTACGACAGGAAACCTCTTTTCTGGGGCCAACGTCCTGACTTTC
-,-,TRBV28,TRBJ1-2,CASGTGIGYTF,TGTGCCAGCGGCACAGGTATTGGCTACACCTTC
-,TRBD2,TRBV7-2,TRBJ2-5,CASSPRGLAGVGETQYF,TGTGCCAGCAGCCCCCGGGGCTTAGCGGGAGTGGGGGAGACCCAGTACTTC
-,-,TRBV6-5,TRBJ2-5,CASRLRTAYQETQYF,TGTGCCAGCAGATTACGGACGGCGTACCAAGAGACCCAGTACTTC
few,-,TRBV5-1,TRBJ1-2,CASSREYEGGYGYTF,TGCGCCAGCAGCCGCGAATATGAGGGCGGTTATGGCTACACCTTC
-,-,TRBV7-2,TRBJ2-7,CASSQGAGEVYEQYF,TGTGCCAGCAGCCAGGGGGCGGGAGAGGTCTACGAGCAGTACTTC
-,-,TRBV12-3/TRBV12-4,TRBJ2-7,CASSLGTEEQYF,TGTGCCAGCAGTTTAGGGACCGAGGAGCAGTACTTC
few,-,TRBV20-1,TRBJ1-1,CSAPGPGLNTEAFF,TGCAGTGCTCCGGGCCCGGGTCTGAACACTGAAGCTTTCTTT
few,TRBD2,TRBV7-9,TRBJ2-1,CAGREANSYNEQFF,TGTGCCGGGCGGGAGGCGAACTCCTACAATGAGCAGTTCTTC
-,-,TRBV6-6,TRBJ1-2,CASSYQLRGGYTF,TGTGCCAGCAGTTACCAGCTGCGGGGGGGCTACACCTTC
-,-,TRBV9,TRBJ2-1,CASSVGVSGYNEQFF,TGTGCCAGCAGCGTAGGGGTCTCAGGTTACAATGAGCAGTTCTTC
-,-,TRBV7-9,TRBJ2-5,CASSLDPNEQYF,TGTGCCAGCAGCCTGGACCCCAATGAGCAGTACTTC
-,TRBD1,TRBV19,TRBJ1-2,CASSTDRERGYTF,TGTGCCAGTAGTACGGACAGGGAGCGAGGCTACACCTTC
many,TRBD1,TRBV28,TRBJ1-2,CASSFSPGQGSLNYGYTF,TGTGCCAGCAGTTTCTCGCCGGGACAGGGGTCTTTGAACTATGGCTACACCTTC
few,-,TRBV20-1,TRBJ2-7,CSASWTRAYEQYF,TGCAGTGCTTCATGGACTCGCGCGTACGAGCAGTACTTC
few,-,TRBV5-1,TRBJ2-3,CASSGDSEYF,TGCGCCAGCAGTGGGGACTCGGAGTATTTT
-,TRBD1,TRBV20-1,TRBJ2-7,CSATQGATYEQYF,TGCAGTGCCACCCAGGGGGCCACCTACGAGCAGTACTTC
-,TRBD2,TRBV5-1,TRBJ2-3,CASSPRLAGLTDTQYF,TGCGCCAGCAGCCCACGACTAGCGGGTCTCACAGATACGCAGTATTTT
-,-,TRBV20-1,TRBJ2-3,CSARDRGAGSDTQYF,TGCAGTGCTAGAGATCGTGGCGCCGGGTCTGATACGCAGTATTTT